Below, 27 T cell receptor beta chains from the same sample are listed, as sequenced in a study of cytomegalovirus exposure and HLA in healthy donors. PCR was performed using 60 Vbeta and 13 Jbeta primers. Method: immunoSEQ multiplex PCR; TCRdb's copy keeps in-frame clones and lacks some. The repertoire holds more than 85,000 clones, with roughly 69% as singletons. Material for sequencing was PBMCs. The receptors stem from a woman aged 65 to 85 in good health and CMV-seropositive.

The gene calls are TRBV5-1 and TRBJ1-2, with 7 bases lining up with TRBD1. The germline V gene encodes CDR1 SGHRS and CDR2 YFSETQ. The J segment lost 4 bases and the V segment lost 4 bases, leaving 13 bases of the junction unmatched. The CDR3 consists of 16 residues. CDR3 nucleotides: TGCGCCAGCAGCAGCACGACAGGGCAGGGCCCCTATGGCTACACCTTC. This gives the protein CASSSTTGQGPYGYTF.

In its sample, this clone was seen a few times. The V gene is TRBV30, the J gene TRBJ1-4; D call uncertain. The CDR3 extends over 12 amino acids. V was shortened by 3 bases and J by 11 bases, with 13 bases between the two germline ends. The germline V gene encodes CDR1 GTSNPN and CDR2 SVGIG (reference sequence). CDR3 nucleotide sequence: TGTGCCTGGAGCCCCCGAAGGGAGAAACTGTTTTTT. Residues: CAWSPRREKLFF.

The CDR3 DNA follows: TGTGCCAGCAGCTTTGTGGGAGATCAGCCCCAGCATTTT. Translation: CASSFVGDQPQHF. The chain is built from TRBV5-6 and TRBJ1-5; D gene uncertain. CDR1 is SGHDT, CDR2 YYEEEE, per germline. The CDR3 length is 13 residues. Trimming removed 2 bases at V and 5 bases at J, with 8 bases between. The full variable domain, completed using reference TRBV5-6 and TRBJ1-5, is DAGVTQSPTHLIKTRGQQVTLRCSPKSGHDTVSWYQQALGQGPQFIFQYYEEEERQRGNFPDRFSGHQFPNYSSELNVNALLLGDSALYLCASSFVGDQPQHFGDGTRLSIL.

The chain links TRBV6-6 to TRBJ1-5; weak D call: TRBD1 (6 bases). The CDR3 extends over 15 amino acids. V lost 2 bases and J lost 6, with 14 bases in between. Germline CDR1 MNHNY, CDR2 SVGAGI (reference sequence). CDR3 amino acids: CASSYGTRGSQPQHF. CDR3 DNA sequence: TGTGCCAGCAGTTACGGCACCAGGGGTAGTCAGCCCCAGCATTTT.

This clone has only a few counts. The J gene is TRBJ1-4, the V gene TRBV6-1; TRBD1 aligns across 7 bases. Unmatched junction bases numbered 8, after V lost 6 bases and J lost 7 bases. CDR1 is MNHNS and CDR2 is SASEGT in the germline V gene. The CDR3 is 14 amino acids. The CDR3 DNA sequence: TGTGCCAGCAGGTCCGGGACAGCGATTGAAAAACTGTTTTTT. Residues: CASRSGTAIEKLFF.

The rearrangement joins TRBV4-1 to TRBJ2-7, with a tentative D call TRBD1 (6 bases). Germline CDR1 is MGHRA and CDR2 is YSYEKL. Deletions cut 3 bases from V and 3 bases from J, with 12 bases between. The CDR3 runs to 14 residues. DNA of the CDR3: TGCGCCAGCAGCCAGGCCCAGGGGAACTACGAGCAGTACTTC. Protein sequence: CASSQAQGNYEQYF.

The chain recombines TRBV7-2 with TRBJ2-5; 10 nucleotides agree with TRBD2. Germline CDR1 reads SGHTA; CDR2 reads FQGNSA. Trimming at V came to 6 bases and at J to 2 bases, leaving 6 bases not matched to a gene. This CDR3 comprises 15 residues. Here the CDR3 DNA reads TGTGCCAGCAGACCTACTAGCGGGGCTCAAGAGACCCAGTACTTC. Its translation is CASRPTSGAQETQYF.

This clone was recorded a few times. In nucleotides, the CDR3 is TGTGCCAGCAGGTATGGGGCGGGACGGGGCAATCAGCCCCAGCATTTT. Translation gives CASRYGAGRGNQPQHF. The chain combines TRBV5-5 with TRBJ1-5; maybe TRBD1 (5 bases). This CDR3 has 16 residues. CDR1 and CDR2 from the germline V gene are SGHKS and YYEKEE (reference sequence). V was clipped by 5 bases and J by 2 bases, with 17 bases between them.

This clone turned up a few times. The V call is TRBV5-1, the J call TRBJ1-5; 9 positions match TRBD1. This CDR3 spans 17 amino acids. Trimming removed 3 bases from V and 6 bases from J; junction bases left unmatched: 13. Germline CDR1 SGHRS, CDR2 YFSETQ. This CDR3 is CASSSSPSGQGSQPQHF. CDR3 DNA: TGCGCCAGCAGCTCGAGCCCTTCGGGACAGGGAAGTCAGCCCCAGCATTTT.

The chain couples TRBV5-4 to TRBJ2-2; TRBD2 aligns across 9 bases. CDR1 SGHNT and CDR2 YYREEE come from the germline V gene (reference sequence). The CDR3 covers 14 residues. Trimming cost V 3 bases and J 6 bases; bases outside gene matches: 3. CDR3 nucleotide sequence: TGTGCCAGCAGCTGGGCGGGGGGGCCCGGGGAGCTGTTTTTT. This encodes CASSWAGGPGELFF.

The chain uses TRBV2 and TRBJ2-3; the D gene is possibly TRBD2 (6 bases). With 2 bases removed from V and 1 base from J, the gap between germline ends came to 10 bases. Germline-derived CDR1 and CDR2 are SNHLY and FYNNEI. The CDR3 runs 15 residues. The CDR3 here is CASSEFGGGTDTQYF. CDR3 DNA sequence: TGTGCCAGCAGTGAATTTGGCGGGGGCACAGATACGCAGTATTTT.

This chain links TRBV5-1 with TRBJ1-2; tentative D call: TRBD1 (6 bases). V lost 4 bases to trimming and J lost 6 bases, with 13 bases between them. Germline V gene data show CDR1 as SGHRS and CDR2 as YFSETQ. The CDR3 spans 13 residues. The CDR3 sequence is CASSQGGSDGYTF. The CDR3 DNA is TGCGCCAGCAGCCAAGGGGGTTCTGATGGCTACACCTTC.

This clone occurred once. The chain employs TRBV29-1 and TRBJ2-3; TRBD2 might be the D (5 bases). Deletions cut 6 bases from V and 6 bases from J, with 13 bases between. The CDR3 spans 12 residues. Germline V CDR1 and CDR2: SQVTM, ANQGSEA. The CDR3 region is CSVPGMGDTQYF. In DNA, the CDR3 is TGCAGCGTACCGGGGATGGGGGATACGCAGTATTTT.

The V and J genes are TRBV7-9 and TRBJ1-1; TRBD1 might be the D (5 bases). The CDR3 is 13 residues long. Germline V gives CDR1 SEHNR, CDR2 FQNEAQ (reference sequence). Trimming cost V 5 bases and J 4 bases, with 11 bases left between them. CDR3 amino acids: CASSRSGSTEAFF. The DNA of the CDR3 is TGTGCCAGCAGCCGCTCAGGGTCCACTGAAGCTTTCTTT.

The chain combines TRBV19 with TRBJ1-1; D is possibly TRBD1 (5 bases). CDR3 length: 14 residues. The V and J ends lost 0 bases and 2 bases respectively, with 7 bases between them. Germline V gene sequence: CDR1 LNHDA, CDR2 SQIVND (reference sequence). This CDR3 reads CASSIEGANTEAFF. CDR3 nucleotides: TGTGCCAGTAGTATAGAAGGGGCAAACACTGAAGCTTTCTTT.

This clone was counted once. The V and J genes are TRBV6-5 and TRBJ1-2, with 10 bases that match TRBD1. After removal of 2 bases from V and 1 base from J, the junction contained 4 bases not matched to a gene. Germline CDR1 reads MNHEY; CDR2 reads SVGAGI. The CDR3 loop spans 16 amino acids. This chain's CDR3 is CASSYGTGAFNYGYTF. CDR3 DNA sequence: TGTGCCAGCAGTTACGGGACAGGGGCCTTTAACTATGGCTACACCTTC.

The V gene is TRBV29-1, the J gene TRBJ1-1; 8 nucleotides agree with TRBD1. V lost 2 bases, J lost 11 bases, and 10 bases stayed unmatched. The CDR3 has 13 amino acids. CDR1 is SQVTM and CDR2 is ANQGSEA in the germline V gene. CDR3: CSVETTRTGLAFF. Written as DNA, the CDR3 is TGCAGCGTTGAAACCACGAGGACAGGGTTGGCTTTCTTT.

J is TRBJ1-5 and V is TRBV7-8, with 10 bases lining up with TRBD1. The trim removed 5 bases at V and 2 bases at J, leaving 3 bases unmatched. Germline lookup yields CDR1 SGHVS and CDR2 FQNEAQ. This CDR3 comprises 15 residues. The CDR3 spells CASSIGTGGNQPQHF. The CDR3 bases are TGTGCCAGCAGCATCGGGACAGGGGGCAATCAGCCCCAGCATTTT.

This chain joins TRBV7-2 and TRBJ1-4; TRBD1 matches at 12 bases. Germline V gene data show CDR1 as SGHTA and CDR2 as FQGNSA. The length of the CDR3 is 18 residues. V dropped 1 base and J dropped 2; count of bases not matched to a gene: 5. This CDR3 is CASSLGDRGLPTNEKLFF. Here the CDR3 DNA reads TGTGCCAGCAGCTTAGGGGACAGGGGGCTTCCGACTAATGAAAAACTGTTTTTT.

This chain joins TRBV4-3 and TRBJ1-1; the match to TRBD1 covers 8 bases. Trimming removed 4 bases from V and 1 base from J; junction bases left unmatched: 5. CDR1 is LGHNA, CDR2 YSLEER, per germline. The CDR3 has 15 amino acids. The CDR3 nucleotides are TGCGCCAGCAGCCGAGACAGGGGCAAGAACACTGAAGCTTTCTTT. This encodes CASSRDRGKNTEAFF.

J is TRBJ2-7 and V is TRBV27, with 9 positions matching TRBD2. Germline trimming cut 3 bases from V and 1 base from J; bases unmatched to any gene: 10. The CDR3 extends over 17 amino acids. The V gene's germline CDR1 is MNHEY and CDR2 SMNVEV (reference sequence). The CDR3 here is CASSLRHSGGDSYEQYF. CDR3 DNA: TGTGCCAGCAGTTTGAGGCATAGCGGGGGTGATTCCTACGAGCAGTACTTC.

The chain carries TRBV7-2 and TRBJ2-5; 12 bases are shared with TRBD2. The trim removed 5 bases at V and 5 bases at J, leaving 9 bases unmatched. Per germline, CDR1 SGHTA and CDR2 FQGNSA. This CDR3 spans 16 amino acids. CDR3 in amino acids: CASSQTSGGGMETQYF. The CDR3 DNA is TGTGCCAGCAGCCAGACTAGCGGGGGAGGTATGGAGACCCAGTACTTC.

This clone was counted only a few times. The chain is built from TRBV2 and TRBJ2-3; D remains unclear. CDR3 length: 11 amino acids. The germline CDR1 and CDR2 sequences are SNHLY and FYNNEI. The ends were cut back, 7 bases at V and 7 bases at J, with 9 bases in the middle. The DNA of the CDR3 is TGTGCCAGCAATCGAGGATATACGCAGTATTTT. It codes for CASNRGYTQYF.

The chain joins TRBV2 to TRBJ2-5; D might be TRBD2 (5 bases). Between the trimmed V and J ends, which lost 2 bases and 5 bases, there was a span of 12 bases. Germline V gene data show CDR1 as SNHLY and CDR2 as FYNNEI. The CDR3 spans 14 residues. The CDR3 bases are TGTGCCAGCAGTGAACTTCTAGGCGGGGAGACCCAGTACTTC. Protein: CASSELLGGETQYF.

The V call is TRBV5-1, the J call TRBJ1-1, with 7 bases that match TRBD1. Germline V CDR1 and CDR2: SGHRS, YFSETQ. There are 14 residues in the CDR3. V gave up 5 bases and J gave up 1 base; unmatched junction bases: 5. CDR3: CASSHGQANTEAFF. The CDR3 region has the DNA TGCGCCAGCAGTCACGGACAGGCGAACACTGAAGCTTTCTTT.

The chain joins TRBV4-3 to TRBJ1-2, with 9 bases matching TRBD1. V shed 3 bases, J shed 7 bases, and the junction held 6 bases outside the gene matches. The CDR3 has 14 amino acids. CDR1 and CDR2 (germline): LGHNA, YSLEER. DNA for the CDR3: TGCGCCAGCAGCCACCAAGGGACAGGGAGTGGCTACACCTTC. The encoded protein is CASSHQGTGSGYTF.

CDR3 region: CASSLEATDNYGYTF. In nucleotides, the CDR3 is TGCGCCAGCAGCTTGGAGGCCACAGATAACTATGGCTACACCTTC. The rearrangement joins TRBV5-1 to TRBJ1-2; D gene uncertain. CDR1 is SGHRS, CDR2 YFSETQ, per germline. CDR3 length equals 15 residues. V was cut by 0 bases and J by 1 base, with 10 bases left in between.